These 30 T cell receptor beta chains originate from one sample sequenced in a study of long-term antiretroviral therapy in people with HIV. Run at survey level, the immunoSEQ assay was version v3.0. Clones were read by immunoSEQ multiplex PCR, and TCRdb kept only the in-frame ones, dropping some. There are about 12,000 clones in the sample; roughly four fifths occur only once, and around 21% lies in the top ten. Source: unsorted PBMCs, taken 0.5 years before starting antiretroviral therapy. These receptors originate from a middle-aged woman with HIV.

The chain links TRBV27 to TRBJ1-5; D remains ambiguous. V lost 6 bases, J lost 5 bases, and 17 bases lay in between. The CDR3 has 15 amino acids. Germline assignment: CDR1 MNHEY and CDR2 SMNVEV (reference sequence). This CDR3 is CASSFAGNVDQPQHF. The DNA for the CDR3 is TGTGCCAGCAGCTTCGCGGGGAACGTGGATCAGCCCCAGCATTTT.

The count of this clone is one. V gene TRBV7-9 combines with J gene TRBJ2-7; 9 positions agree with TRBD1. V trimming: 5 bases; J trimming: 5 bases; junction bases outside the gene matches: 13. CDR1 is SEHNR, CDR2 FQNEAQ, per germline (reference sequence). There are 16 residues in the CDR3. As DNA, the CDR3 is TGTGCCAGCAGCCGCACAGGGGGCTCCTTCCTCCACGAGCAGTACTTC. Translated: CASSRTGGSFLHEQYF.

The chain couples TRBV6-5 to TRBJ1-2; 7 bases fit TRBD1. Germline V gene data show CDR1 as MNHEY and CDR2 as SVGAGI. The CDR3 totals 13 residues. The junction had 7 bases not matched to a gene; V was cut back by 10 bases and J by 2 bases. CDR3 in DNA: TGTGCCACCAGACAGGGAGGGAACTATGGCTACACCTTC. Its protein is CATRQGGNYGYTF.

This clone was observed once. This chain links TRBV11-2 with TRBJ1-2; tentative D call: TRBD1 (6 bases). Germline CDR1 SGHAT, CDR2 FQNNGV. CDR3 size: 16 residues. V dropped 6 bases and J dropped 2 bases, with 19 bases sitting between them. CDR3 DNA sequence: TGTGCCAGCAGTTACAGTCCTCGGCAGGGGAACTATGGCTACACCTTC. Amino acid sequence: CASSYSPRQGNYGYTF.

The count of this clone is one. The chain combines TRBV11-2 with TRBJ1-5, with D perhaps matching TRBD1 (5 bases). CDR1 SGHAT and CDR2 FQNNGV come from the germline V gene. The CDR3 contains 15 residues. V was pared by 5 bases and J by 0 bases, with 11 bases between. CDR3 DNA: TGTGCCAGCAGCCTGGGGGTGGATAGCAATCAGCCCCAGCATTTT. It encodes CASSLGVDSNQPQHF.

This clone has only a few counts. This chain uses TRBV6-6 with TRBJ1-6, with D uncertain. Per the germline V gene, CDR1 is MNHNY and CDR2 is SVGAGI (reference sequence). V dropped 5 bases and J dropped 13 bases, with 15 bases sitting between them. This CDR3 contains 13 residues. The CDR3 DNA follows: TGTGCCAGCAGTGTCCAGGACGAGGGCCCCCTCCACTTT. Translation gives CASSVQDEGPLHF.

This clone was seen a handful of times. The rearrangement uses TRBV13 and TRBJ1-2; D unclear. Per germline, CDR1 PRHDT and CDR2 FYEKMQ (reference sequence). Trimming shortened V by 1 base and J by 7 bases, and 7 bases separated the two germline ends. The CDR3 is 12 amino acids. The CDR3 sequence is CASSLEAGGYTF. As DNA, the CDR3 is TGTGCCAGCAGCTTAGAAGCGGGTGGCTACACCTTC. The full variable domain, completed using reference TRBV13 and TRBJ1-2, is AAGVIQSPRHLIKEKRETATLKCYPIPRHDTVYWYQQGPGQDPQFLISFYEKMQSDKGSIPDRFSAQQFSDYHSELNMSSLELGDSALYFCASSLEAGGYTFGSGTRLTVV.

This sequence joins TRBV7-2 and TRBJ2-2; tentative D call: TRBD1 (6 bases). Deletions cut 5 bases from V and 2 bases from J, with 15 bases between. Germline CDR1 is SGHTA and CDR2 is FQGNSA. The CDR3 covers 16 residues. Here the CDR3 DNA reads TGTGCCAGCAGCCCAACAGGGCACACTAACACCGGGGAGCTGTTTTTT. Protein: CASSPTGHTNTGELFF.

The CDR3 here is CASSRGDRGYYGYTF. CDR3 DNA: TGTGCCAGCAGTCGTGGGGACAGGGGGTACTATGGCTACACCTTC. The rearrangement links TRBV28 to TRBJ1-2; 11 nucleotides line up with TRBD1. J gave up 3 bases and V 5 bases, and 5 bases lay outside the gene matches. This CDR3 is built from 15 residues. CDR1 is MDHEN and CDR2 is SYDVKM in the germline V gene.

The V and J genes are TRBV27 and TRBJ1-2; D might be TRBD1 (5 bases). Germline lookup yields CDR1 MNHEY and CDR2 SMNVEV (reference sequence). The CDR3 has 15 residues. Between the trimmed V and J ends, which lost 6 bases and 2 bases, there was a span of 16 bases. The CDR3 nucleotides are TGTGCCAGCAGCTCATTCACGACAGAGAACTATGGCTACACCTTC. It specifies CASSSFTTENYGYTF.

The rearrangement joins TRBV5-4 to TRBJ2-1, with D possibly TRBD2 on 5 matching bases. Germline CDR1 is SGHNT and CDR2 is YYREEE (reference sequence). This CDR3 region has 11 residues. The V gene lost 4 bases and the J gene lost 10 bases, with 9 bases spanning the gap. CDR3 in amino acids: CASSMRGEQFF. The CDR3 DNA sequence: TGTGCCAGCAGCATGCGCGGGGAGCAGTTCTTC.

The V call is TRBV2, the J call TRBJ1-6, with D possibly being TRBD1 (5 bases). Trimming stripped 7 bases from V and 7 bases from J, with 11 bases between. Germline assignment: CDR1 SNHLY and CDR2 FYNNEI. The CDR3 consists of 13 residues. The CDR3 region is CASTQGLNSPLHF. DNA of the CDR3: TGTGCCAGCACGCAGGGTTTGAATTCACCCCTCCACTTT.

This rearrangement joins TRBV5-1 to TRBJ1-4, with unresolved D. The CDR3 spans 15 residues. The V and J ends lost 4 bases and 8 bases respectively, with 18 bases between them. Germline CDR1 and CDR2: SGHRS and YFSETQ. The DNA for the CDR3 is TGCGCCAGCAGCCCCCCGAGACCTGAAGAGGAAAAACTGTTTTTT. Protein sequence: CASSPPRPEEEKLFF.

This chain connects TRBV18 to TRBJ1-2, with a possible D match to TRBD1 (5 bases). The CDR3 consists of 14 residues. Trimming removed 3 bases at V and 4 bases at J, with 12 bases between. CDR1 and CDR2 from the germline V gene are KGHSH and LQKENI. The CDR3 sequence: CASSPGTAAYGYTF. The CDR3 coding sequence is TGTGCCAGCTCACCCGGGACCGCAGCCTATGGCTACACCTTC.

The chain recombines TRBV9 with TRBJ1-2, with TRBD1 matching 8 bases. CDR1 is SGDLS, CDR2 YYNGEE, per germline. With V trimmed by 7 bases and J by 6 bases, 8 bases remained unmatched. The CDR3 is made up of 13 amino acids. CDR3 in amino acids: CASRRGRIDGYTF. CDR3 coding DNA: TGTGCCAGCCGCAGGGGGCGCATAGATGGCTACACCTTC.

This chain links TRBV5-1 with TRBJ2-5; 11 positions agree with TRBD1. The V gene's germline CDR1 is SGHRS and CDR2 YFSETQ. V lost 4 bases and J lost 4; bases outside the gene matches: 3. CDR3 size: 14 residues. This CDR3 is CASSRGQGGETQYF. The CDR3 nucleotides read TGCGCCAGCAGCAGGGGACAGGGGGGAGAGACCCAGTACTTC.

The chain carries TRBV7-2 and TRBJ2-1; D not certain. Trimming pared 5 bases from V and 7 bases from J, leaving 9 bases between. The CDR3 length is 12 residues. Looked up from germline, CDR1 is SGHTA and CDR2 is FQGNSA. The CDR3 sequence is CASSLFVNEQFF. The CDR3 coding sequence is TGTGCCAGCAGCCTATTTGTGAATGAGCAGTTCTTC.

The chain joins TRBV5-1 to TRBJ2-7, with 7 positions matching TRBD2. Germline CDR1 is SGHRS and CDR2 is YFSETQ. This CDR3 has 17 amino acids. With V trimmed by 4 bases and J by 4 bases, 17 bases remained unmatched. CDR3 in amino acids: CASSPHGDSGSAYEQYF. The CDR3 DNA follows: TGCGCCAGCAGCCCCCACGGTGATAGCGGGTCAGCTTACGAGCAGTACTTC.

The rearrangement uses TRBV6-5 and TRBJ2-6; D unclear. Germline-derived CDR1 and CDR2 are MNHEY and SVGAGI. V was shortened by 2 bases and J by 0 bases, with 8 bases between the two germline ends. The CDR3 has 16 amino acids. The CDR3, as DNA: TGTGCCAGCAGTTACCCGAGCGACTCTGGGGCCAACGTCCTGACTTTC. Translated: CASSYPSDSGANVLTF.

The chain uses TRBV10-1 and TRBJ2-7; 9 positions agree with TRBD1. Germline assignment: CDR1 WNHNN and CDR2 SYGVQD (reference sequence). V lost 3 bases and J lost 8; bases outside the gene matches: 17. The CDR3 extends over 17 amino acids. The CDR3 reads CASSEGGRGQGPYKQYF. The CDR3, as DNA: TGCGCCAGCAGTGAAGGGGGTCGGGGACAGGGCCCATACAAGCAGTACTTC.

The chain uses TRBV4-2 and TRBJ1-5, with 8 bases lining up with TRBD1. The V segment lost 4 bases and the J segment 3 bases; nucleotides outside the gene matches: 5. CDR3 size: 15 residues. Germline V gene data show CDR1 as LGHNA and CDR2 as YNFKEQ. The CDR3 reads CASSPTGANNQPQHF. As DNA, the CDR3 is TGTGCCAGCAGCCCGACAGGGGCTAACAATCAGCCCCAGCATTTT.

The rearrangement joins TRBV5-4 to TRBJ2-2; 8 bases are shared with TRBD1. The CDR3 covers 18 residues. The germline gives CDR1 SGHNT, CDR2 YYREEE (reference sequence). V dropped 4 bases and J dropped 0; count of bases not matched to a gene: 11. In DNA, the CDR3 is TGTGCCAGCAGCCCAGGGGGCGCGCCCCCGGCGAACACCGGGGAGCTGTTTTTT. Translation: CASSPGGAPPANTGELFF.

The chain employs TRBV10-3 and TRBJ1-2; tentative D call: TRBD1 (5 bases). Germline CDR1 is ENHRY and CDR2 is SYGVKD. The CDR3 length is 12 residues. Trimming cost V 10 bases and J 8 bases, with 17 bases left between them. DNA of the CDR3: TGTGCCACAGGGAAGGAGGTTACCGGCTACACCTTC. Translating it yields CATGKEVTGYTF.

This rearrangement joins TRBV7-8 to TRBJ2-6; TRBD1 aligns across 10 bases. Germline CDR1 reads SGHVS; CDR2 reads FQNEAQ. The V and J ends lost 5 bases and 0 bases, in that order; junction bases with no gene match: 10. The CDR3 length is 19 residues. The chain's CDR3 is CASSAPGTGAYSGANVLTF. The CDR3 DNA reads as TGTGCCAGCAGCGCCCCCGGGACAGGGGCCTACTCTGGGGCCAACGTCCTGACTTTC.

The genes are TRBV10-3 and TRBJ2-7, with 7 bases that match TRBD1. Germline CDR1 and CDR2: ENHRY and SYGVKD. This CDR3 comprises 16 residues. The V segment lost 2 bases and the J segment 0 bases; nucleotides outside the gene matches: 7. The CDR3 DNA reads TGTGCCATCAGTGAGCAACCGGGACAGCACTCCTACGAGCAGTACTTC. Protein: CAISEQPGQHSYEQYF.

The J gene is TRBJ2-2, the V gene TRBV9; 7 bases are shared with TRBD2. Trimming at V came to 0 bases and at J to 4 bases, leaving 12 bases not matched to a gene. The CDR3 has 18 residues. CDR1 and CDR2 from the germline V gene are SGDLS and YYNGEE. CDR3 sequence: CASSVVVERAGPTGELFF. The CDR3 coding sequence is TGTGCCAGCAGCGTAGTTGTGGAGAGAGCGGGGCCCACCGGGGAGCTGTTTTTT.

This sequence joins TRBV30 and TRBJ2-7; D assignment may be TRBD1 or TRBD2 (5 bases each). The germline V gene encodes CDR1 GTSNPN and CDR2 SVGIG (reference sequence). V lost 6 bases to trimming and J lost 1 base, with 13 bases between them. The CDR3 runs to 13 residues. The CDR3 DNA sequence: TGTGCCTGTCTAAGGGACCTATCCTACGAGCAGTACTTC. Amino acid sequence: CACLRDLSYEQYF.

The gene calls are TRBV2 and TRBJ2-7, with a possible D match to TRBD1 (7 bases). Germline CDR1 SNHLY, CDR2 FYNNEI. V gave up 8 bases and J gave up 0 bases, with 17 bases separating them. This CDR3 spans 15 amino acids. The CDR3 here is CASGGLGGNSYEQYF. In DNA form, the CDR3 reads TGTGCCAGCGGGGGGCTAGGGGGCAACTCCTACGAGCAGTACTTC.

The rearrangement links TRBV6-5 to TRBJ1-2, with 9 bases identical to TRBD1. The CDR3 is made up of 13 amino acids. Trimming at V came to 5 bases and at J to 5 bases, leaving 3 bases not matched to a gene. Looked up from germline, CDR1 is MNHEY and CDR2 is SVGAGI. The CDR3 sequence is CASSRDRVYGYTF. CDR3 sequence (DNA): TGTGCCAGCAGTAGGGACAGGGTGTATGGCTACACCTTC.

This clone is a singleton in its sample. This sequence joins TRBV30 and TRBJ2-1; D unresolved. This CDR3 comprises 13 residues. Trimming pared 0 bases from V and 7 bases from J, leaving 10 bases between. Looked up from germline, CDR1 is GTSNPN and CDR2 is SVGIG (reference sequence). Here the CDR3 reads CAWSVSRLNEQFF. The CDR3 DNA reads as TGTGCCTGGAGTGTATCGAGACTTAATGAGCAGTTCTTC.